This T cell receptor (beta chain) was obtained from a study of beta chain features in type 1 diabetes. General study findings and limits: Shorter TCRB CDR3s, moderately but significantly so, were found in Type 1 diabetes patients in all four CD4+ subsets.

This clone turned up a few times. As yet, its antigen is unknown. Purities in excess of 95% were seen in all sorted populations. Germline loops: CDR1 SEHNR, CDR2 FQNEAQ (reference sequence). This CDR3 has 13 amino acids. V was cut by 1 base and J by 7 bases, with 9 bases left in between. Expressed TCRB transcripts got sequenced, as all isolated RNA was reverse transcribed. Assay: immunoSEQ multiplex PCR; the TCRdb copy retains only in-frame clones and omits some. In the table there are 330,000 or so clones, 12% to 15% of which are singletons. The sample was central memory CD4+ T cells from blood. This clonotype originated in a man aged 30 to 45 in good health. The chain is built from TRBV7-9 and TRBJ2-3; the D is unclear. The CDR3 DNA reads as TGTGCCAGCAGCTTAGGGTCCGCAAATACGCAGTATTTT. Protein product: CASSLGSANTQYF.